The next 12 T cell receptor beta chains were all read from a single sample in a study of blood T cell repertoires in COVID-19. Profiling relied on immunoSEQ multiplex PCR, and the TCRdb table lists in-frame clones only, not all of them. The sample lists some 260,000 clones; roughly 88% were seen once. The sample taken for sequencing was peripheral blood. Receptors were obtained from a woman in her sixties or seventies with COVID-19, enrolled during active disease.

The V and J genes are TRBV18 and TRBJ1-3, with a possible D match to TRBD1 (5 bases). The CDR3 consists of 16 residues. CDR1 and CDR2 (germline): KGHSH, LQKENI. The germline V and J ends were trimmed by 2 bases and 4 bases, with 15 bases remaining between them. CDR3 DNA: TGTGCCAGCTCACCAGTCCCCCAGGGTTCAGGAAACACCATATATTTT. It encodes CASSPVPQGSGNTIYF.

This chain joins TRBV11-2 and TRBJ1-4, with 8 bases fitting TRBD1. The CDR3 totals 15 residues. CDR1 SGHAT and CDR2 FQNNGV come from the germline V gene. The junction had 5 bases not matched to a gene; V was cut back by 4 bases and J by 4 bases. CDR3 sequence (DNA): TGTGCCAGCAGCTCCAGGGGGCGCAATAATGAAAAACTGTTTTTT. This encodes CASSSRGRNNEKLFF.

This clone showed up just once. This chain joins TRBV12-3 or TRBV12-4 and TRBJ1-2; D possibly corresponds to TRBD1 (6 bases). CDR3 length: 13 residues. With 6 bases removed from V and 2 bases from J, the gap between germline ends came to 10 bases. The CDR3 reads CASSPTGNYGYTF. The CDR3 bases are TGTGCCAGCAGCCCAACAGGGAACTATGGCTACACCTTC.

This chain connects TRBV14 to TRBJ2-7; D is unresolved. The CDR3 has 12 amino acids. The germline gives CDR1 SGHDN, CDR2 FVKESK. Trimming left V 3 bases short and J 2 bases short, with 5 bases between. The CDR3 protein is CASSHTAYEQYF. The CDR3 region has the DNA TGTGCCAGCAGCCATACTGCCTACGAGCAGTACTTC.

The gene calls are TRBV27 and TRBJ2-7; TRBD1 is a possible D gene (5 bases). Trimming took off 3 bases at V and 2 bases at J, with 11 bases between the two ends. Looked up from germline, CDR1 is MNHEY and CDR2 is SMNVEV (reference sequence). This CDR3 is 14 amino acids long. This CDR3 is CASSFRDRPYEQYF. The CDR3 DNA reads TGTGCCAGCAGTTTCAGGGATCGGCCCTACGAGCAGTACTTC.

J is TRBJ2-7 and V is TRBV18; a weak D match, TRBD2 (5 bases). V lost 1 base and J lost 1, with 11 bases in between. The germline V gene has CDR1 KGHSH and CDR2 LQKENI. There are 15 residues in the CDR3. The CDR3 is CASSPLVRDSYEQYF. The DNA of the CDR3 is TGTGCCAGCTCACCACTCGTTCGGGATTCCTACGAGCAGTACTTC.

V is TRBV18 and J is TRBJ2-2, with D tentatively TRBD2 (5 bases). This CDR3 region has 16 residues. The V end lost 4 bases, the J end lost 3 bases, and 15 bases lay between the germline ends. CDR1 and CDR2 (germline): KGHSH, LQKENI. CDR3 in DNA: TGTGCCAGCTCACAAGCTTTACCGAGGGACACCGGGGAGCTGTTTTTT. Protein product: CASSQALPRDTGELFF.

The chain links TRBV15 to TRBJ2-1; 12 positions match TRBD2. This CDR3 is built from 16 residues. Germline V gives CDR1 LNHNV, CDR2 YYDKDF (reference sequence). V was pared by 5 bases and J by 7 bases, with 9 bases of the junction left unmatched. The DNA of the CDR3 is TGTGCCACCAGCCCGACTAGCGGGAGAGTTTGGAATGAGCAGTTCTTC. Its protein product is CATSPTSGRVWNEQFF. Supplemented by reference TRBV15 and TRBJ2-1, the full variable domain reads DAMVIQNPRYQVTQFGKPVTLSCSQTLNHNVMYWYQQKSSQAPKLLFHYYDKDFNNEADTPDNFQSRRPNTSFCFLDIRSPGLGDTAMYLCATSPTSGRVWNEQFFGPGTRLTVL.

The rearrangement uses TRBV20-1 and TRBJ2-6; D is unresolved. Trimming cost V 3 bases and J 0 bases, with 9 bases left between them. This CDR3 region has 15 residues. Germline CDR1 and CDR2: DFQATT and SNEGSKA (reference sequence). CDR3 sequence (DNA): TGCAGTGCTAGTCCAGGCCACTCTGGGGCCAACGTCCTGACTTTC. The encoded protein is CSASPGHSGANVLTF.

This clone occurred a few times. In nucleotides, the CDR3 is TGTGCCAGCAGCCCCCGTACGGAGTCAAACACCATATATTTT. Protein: CASSPRTESNTIYF. This sequence joins TRBV9 and TRBJ1-3; D not resolved. V was trimmed by 4 bases and J by 6 bases, leaving 14 bases between them. The CDR3 runs to 14 residues. From germline, CDR1 is SGDLS and CDR2 YYNGEE. Drawing the rest from reference TRBV9 and TRBJ1-3, the complete variable domain is DSGVTQTPKHLITATGQRVTLRCSPRSGDLSVYWYQQSLDQGLQFLIQYYNGEERAKGNILERFSAQQFPDLHSELNLSSLELGDSALYFCASSPRTESNTIYFGEGSWLTVV.

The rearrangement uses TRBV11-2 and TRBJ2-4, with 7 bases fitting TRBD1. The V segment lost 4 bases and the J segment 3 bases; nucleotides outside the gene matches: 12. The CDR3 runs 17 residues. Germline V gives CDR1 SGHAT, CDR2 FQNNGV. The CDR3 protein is CASSYSGTADGKNIQYF. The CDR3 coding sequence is TGTGCCAGCAGCTACTCGGGGACAGCCGATGGCAAAAACATTCAGTACTTC.

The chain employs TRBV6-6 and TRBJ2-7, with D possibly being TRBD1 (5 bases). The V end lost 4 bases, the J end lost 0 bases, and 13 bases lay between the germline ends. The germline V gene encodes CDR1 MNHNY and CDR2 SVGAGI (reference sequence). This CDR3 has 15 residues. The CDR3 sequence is CASSSRDSHSYEQYF. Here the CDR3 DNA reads TGTGCCAGCAGTTCCCGTGACAGCCACTCCTACGAGCAGTACTTC.